The 14 T cell receptor beta chains below were found in one sample sequenced in a study of T cells after yellow fever vaccination. TCRdb re-called the 5' RACE reads through MiXCR, storing one row per CDR3 protein. The table lists roughly 330,000 distinct CDR3 sequences, approximately 4.2% of them singletons. This specimen consisted of PBMCs, obtained 5 days after the yellow fever booster vaccination. These receptors were taken from a young man who received the YFV17D yellow fever vaccine.

Only a few counts were recorded for this clonotype. The chain carries TRBV19 and TRBJ2-1; TRBD2 might be the D (7 bases). Trimming shortened V by 5 bases and J by 8 bases, and 19 bases separated the two germline ends. CDR1 is LNHDA, CDR2 SQIVND, per germline (reference sequence). The length of the CDR3 is 15 residues. The CDR3 DNA reads TGTGCCAGTAGTCAAGGGGGGGGCCTCTGGTATGAGCAGTTCTTC. Encoded protein: CASSQGGGLWYEQFF.

There are many counts of this clonotype. The CDR3 bases are TGCAGCGTAGGGACAGCTAGTTCCTATGGCTACACCTTC. It specifies CSVGTASSYGYTF. The rearrangement links TRBV29-1 to TRBJ1-2; 7 nucleotides line up with TRBD1. The CDR3 totals 13 residues. CDR1 is SQVTM and CDR2 is ANQGSEA in the germline V gene. With V trimmed by 6 bases and J by 4 bases, 8 bases remained unmatched.

The rearrangement links TRBV15 to TRBJ2-3, with D uncertain. CDR1 and CDR2 (germline): LNHNV, YYDKDF (reference sequence). This CDR3 is 12 amino acids long. The ends were cut back, 5 bases at V and 7 bases at J, with 10 bases in the middle. CDR3 residues: CATSVSLHTQYF. CDR3 coding DNA: TGTGCCACCAGCGTAAGCTTACATACGCAGTATTTT.

V usage is TRBV4-3 and J usage is TRBJ2-2, with D perhaps TRBD1 (6 bases). Germline values: CDR1 LGHNA, CDR2 YSLEER. The CDR3 consists of 16 residues. Between the trimmed V and J ends, which lost 0 bases and 1 base, there was a span of 9 bases. CDR3 sequence: CASSQDAGVNTGELFF. CDR3 nucleotide sequence: TGCGCCAGCAGCCAAGATGCAGGGGTGAACACCGGGGAGCTGTTTTTT.

There are a few counts of this clonotype. V usage is TRBV7-2 and J usage is TRBJ1-3; the match to TRBD1 covers 7 bases. This CDR3 region has 16 residues. Germline lookup yields CDR1 SGHTA and CDR2 FQGNSA. Trimming took 5 bases from V and 2 from J; bases not matched to a gene: 9. The CDR3 region is CASSPTGPDTGNTIYF. Here the CDR3 DNA reads TGTGCCAGCAGCCCGACAGGGCCTGACACTGGAAACACCATATATTTT.

V is TRBV6-6 and J is TRBJ2-2; D possibly matches TRBD1 or TRBD2 (5 bases each). In germline, CDR1 is MNHNY, CDR2 SVGAGI (reference sequence). Trimming cost V 0 bases and J 2 bases, with 10 bases left between them. This CDR3 has 16 residues. The CDR3 region has the DNA TGTGCCAGCAGTTACTCGGGACCGGCCAACACCGGGGAGCTGTTTTTT. This translates into CASSYSGPANTGELFF.

This clonotype was seen more than once but under ten times. The rearrangement joins TRBV5-1 to TRBJ2-2, with 9 nucleotides matching TRBD1. Trimming took 4 bases from V and 7 from J; bases not matched to a gene: 11. The CDR3 spans 16 residues. The germline gives CDR1 SGHRS, CDR2 YFSETQ. CDR3 amino acids: CASSTEPGQGGGELFF. In DNA, the CDR3 is TGCGCCAGCAGCACCGAACCGGGACAGGGTGGCGGGGAGCTGTTTTTT.

There are a few counts of this clonotype. The chain employs TRBV7-2 and TRBJ2-2, with TRBD1 matching over 8 bases. The germline gives CDR1 SGHTA, CDR2 FQGNSA. V dropped 3 bases and J dropped 4; count of bases not matched to a gene: 4. The CDR3 has 15 amino acids. CDR3 in DNA: TGTGCCAGCAGCTTGTACAGGGGGGCCACCGGGGAGCTGTTTTTT. This codes for CASSLYRGATGELFF.

The gene calls are TRBV5-1 and TRBJ1-2; 9 bases are shared with TRBD1. The CDR3 spans 17 residues. Germline-derived CDR1 and CDR2 are SGHRS and YFSETQ. Trimming cost V 2 bases and J 4 bases; bases outside gene matches: 12. CDR3 region: CASSFGRPGQGGYGYTF. As DNA, the CDR3 is TGCGCCAGCAGCTTTGGCCGTCCGGGACAGGGCGGCTATGGCTACACCTTC.

J is TRBJ2-1 and V is TRBV7-2; 16 bases agree with TRBD2. CDR3 length: 18 amino acids. The V and J ends lost 5 bases and 2 bases, in that order; junction bases with no gene match: 6. Germline V lookup: CDR1 SGHTA, CDR2 FQGNSA. CDR3 nucleotides: TGTGCCAGCAGCCCGGGACTAGCGGGGGGGCGCCCCTACAATGAGCAGTTCTTC. Residues: CASSPGLAGGRPYNEQFF.

The rearrangement joins TRBV12-3 or TRBV12-4 to TRBJ2-3; D gene ambiguous. V lost 6 bases to trimming and J lost 2 bases, with 18 bases between them. The CDR3 totals 16 residues. CDR3 in DNA: TGTGCCAGCAGCCACCCCATTGCGGTGATCACAGATACGCAGTATTTT. The encoded protein is CASSHPIAVITDTQYF.

This clonotype came up a few times. The chain links TRBV7-2 to TRBJ2-7, with TRBD2 matching over 9 bases. The CDR3 covers 14 residues. The J segment lost 4 bases and the V segment lost 3 bases, leaving 4 bases of the junction unmatched. Per the germline V gene, CDR1 is SGHTA and CDR2 is FQGNSA. The CDR3 region is CASSFAGGPYEQYF. The CDR3, as DNA: TGTGCCAGCAGCTTCGCGGGGGGGCCATACGAGCAGTACTTC.

This clonotype was observed a handful of times. The chain uses TRBV5-1 and TRBJ1-5, with a possible D match to TRBD1 (6 bases). This CDR3 has 17 residues. V lost 0 bases and J lost 2, with 15 bases in between. Germline V gene sequence: CDR1 SGHRS, CDR2 YFSETQ. CDR3 region: CASSLEGGSSGNQPQHF. The CDR3 nucleotides read TGCGCCAGCAGCTTGGAGGGGGGGAGCTCGGGCAATCAGCCCCAGCATTTT.

This clonotype was seen only a few times. The chain combines TRBV6-5 with TRBJ1-2; no clear D. CDR1 is MNHEY and CDR2 is SVGAGI in the germline V gene. The V and J ends lost 7 bases and 0 bases respectively, with 9 bases between them. The CDR3 runs 13 residues. The CDR3, as DNA: TGTGCCAGCACAAGGGTACCTAACTATGGCTACACCTTC. Its protein product is CASTRVPNYGYTF.